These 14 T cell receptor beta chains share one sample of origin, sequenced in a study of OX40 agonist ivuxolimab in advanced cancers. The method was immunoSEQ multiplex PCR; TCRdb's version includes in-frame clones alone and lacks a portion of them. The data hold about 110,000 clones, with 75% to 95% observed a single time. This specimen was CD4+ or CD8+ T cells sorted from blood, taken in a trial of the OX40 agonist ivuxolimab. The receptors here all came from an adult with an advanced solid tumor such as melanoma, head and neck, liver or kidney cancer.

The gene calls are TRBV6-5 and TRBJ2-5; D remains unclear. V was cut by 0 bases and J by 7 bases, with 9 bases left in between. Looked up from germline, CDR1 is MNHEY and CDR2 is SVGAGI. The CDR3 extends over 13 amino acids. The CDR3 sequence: CASSYSGFGTQYF. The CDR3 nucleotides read TGTGCCAGCAGTTACTCCGGGTTTGGGACCCAGTACTTC.

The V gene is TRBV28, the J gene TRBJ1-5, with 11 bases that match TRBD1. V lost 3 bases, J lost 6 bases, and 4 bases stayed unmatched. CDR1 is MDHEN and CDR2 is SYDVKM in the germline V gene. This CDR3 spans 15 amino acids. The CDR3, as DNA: TGTGCCAGCAGTTTCGGACAGGGGGCTGGTCAGCCCCAGCATTTT. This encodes CASSFGQGAGQPQHF.

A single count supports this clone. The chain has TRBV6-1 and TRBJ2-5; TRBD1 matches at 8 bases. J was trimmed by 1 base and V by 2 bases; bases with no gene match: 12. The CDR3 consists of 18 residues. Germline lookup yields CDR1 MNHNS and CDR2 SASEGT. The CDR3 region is CASSEQSLGQGGQETQYF. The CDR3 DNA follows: TGTGCCAGCAGTGAACAATCTCTCGGACAGGGAGGCCAAGAGACCCAGTACTTC.

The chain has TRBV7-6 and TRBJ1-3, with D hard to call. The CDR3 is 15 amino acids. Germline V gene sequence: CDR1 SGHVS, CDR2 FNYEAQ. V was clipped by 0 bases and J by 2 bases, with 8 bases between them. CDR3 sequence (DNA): TGTGCCAGCAGCTTAGCAGAGGTAGCTGGAAACACCATATATTTT. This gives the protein CASSLAEVAGNTIYF.

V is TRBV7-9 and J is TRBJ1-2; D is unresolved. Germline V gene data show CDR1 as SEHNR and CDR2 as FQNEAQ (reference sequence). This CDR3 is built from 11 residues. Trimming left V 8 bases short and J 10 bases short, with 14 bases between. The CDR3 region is CASENTVDYTF. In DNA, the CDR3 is TGTGCCAGCGAAAATACGGTGGACTACACCTTC.

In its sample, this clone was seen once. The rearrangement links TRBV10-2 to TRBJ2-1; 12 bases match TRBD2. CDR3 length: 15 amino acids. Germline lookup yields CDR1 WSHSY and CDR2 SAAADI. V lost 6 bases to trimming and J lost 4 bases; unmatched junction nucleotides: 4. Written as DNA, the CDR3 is TGCGCCAGCAGCCTCCTAGCGGGAGGGTACAATGAGCAGTTCTTC. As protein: CASSLLAGGYNEQFF.

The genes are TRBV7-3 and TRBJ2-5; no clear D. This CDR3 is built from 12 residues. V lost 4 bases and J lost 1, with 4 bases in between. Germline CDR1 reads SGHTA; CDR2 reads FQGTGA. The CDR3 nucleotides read TGTGCCAGCAGCTCGGCCCAAGAGACCCAGTACTTC. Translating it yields CASSSAQETQYF.

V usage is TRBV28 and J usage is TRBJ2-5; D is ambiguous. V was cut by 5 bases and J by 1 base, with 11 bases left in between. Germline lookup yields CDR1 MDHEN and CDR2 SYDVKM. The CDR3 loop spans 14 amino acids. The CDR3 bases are TGTGCCAGCAGTGCCAACGAGTTCCAAGAGACCCAGTACTTC. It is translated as CASSANEFQETQYF.

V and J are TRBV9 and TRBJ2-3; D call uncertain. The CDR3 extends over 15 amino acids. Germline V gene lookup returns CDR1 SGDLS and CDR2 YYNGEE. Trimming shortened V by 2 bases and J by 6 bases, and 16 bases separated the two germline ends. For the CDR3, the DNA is TGTGCCAGCAGCGTCGCTGCTGGTGGCGCCGATACGCAGTATTTT. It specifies CASSVAAGGADTQYF.

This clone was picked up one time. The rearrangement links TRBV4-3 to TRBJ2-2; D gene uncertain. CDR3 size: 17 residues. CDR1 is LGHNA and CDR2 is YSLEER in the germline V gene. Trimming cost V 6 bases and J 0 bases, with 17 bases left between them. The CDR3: CASRSDVSDANTGELFF. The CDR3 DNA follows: TGCGCCAGCAGGTCAGATGTCTCGGATGCGAACACCGGGGAGCTGTTTTTT.

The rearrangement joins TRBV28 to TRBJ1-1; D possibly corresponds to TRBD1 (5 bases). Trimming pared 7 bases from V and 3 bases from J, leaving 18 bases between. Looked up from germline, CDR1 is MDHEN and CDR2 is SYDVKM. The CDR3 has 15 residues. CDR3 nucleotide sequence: TGTGCCAGCATAGGAGGGACGGCCACTGACACTGAAGCTTTCTTT. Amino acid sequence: CASIGGTATDTEAFF. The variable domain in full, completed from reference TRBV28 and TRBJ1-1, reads DVKVTQSSRYLVKRTGEKVFLECVQDMDHENMFWYRQDPGLGLRLIYFSYDVKMKEKGDIPEGYSVSREKKERFSLILESASTNQTSMYLCASIGGTATDTEAFFGQGTRLTVV.

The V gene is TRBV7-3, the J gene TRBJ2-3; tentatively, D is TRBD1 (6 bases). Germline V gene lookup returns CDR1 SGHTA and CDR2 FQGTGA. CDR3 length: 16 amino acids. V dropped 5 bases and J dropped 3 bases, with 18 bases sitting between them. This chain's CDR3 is CASSINTGSVTDTQYF. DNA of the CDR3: TGTGCCAGCAGCATAAATACAGGGAGCGTAACAGATACGCAGTATTTT.

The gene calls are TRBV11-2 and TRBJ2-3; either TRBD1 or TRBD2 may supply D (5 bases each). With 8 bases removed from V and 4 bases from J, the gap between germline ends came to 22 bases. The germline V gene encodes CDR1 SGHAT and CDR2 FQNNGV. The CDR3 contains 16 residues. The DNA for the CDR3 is TGTGCCAGCCACCTGAAGAGGGGACCAGAACCAGATACGCAGTATTTT. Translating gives CASHLKRGPEPDTQYF.

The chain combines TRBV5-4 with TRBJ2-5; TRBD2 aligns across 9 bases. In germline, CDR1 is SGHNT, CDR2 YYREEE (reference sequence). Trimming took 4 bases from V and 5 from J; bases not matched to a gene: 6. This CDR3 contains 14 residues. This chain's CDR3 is CASSIAGVSETQYF. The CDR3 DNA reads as TGTGCCAGCAGCATAGCGGGAGTATCGGAGACCCAGTACTTC.